This is a list of T cell receptor beta chains from one sample in a study of T cell repertoires in cytomegalovirus infection. Each CDR3 protein gets one entry after TCRdb re-called the reads with MiXCR. The sample records nearly 550,000 distinct CDR3 sequences, 16% being singletons. The sequenced material came from CD8+ T cells from PBMCs. Receptor source: a human donor in good health (CMV status not recorded). Some clones in this sample may be carry-over from other donors' samples. Each CDR3 is given with its conserved first and last residue. A D gene is named only where the DNA matches it firmly. Clone sizes are given selectively: once, few, many, or a class where the clone is expanded.

clone size,D gene,V gene,J gene,CDR3 protein,CDR3 DNA
.,TRBD1,TRBV18,TRBJ2-7,CASSPPQGAVDEQYF,TGTGCCAGCTCACCACCTCAGGGGGCGGTGGACGAGCAGTACTTC
.,TRBD1,TRBV3-1,TRBJ2-6,CASSQDKDRRYSGANVLTF,TGTGCCAGCAGCCAAGATAAGGACAGGAGGTACTCTGGGGCCAACGTCCTGACTTTC
.,.,TRBV9,TRBJ2-6,CASSEGGTVSGANVLTF,TGTGCCAGCAGCGAGGGGGGGACTGTCTCTGGGGCCAACGTCCTGACTTTC
few,TRBD1,TRBV19,TRBJ1-4,CATKWGRGRGEKLFF,TGTGCTACAAAATGGGGCAGGGGGCGCGGTGAAAAACTGTTTTTT
many,.,TRBV7-9,TRBJ1-2,CASSLTTGGRGYTF,TGTGCCAGCAGCTTAACGACGGGCGGTCGAGGCTACACCTTC
few,TRBD1,TRBV6-2/TRBV6-3,TRBJ2-7,CASNKQGAFNEQYF,TGTGCCAGCAATAAACAGGGGGCCTTCAACGAGCAGTACTTC
many,.,TRBV7-3,TRBJ1-2,CASSSGDNGYTF,TGTGCCAGCAGCTCTGGGGATAATGGCTACACCTTC
few,TRBD2,TRBV20-1,TRBJ2-1,CSAWTSGPNNEQFF,TGCAGTGCCTGGACTAGCGGGCCTAACAATGAGCAGTTCTTC
many,TRBD1,TRBV25-1,TRBJ2-3,CASSEWGTGADTQYF,TGTGCCAGCAGTGAATGGGGGACAGGGGCAGATACGCAGTATTTT
many,TRBD2,TRBV2,TRBJ2-2,CASSERLAGYTGELFF,TGTGCCAGCAGTGAAAGACTAGCGGGGTACACCGGGGAGCTGTTTTTT
many,TRBD1,TRBV7-8,TRBJ2-2,CASSRYAGTGVETGELFF,TGTGCCAGCAGCCGATACGCCGGGACAGGGGTAGAGACCGGGGAGCTGTTTTTT
many,TRBD1,TRBV27,TRBJ2-1,CASSAGTDYNEQFF,TGTGCCAGCAGTGCCGGGACAGACTACAATGAGCAGTTCTTC
many,.,TRBV12-3/TRBV12-4,TRBJ2-7,CASSLSGASIHYEQYF,TGTGCCAGCAGTTTATCTGGGGCGAGCATCCACTACGAGCAGTACTTC
many,TRBD1,TRBV7-9,TRBJ2-7,CASRGQTYEQYF,TGTGCCAGCAGGGGACAGACCTACGAGCAGTACTTC
.,.,TRBV11-2,TRBJ1-6,CASTLGNSPLHF,TGTGCCAGCACCCTGGGTAATTCACCCCTCCACTTT
.,TRBD2,TRBV27,TRBJ2-1,CASSLIYLAGLKSNEQFF,TGTGCCAGCAGTTTAATTTATTTAGCGGGGCTGAAGTCCAATGAGCAGTTCTTC
.,TRBD2,TRBV5-1,TRBJ2-2,CASSLGLAGVRTGELFF,TGCGCCAGCAGCTTGGGACTAGCGGGAGTGAGGACCGGGGAGCTGTTTTTT
.,TRBD1,TRBV20-1,TRBJ1-2,CSARDRSTGDYGYTF,TGCAGTGCTAGGGACAGGTCCACGGGGGACTATGGCTACACCTTC
many,.,TRBV7-6,TRBJ1-1,CASSLAQGAEAFF,TGTGCCAGCAGCTTAGCGCAAGGGGCTGAAGCTTTCTTT
many,.,TRBV28,TRBJ2-2,CASRSRRERNTGELFF,TGTGCCAGCAGATCAAGACGGGAGAGGAACACCGGGGAGCTGTTTTTT
few,.,TRBV19,TRBJ1-1,CASSIWGDTEAFF,TGTGCCAGTAGTATCTGGGGGGACACTGAAGCTTTCTTT
.,.,TRBV7-3,TRBJ1-1,CASSRGKATEDFF,TGTGCCAGCAGCCGAGGGAAAGCCACTGAAGATTTCTTT
.,.,TRBV5-4,TRBJ2-1,CASSSPLLGRGHNEQFF,TGTGCCAGCAGCTCCCCCTTACTAGGGCGGGGGCACAATGAGCAGTTCTTC
few,.,TRBV4-1,TRBJ2-1,CASSQDMVENEQFF,TGCGCCAGCAGCCAAGATATGGTCGAAAATGAGCAGTTCTTC
many,.,TRBV12-3/TRBV12-4,TRBJ1-1,CASSLGAGSEAFF,TGTGCCAGCAGTTTAGGGGCAGGGTCGGAAGCTTTCTTT
.,.,TRBV2,TRBJ1-2,CASSQGRYTF,TGTGCCAGCAGTCAGGGTCGCTACACCTTC
medium-sized,TRBD1,TRBV6-5,TRBJ2-6,CASSGQGFSGANVLTF,TGTGCCAGCAGCGGACAGGGGTTCTCTGGGGCCAACGTCCTGACTTTC
many,TRBD1,TRBV5-4,TRBJ2-7,CASSSTGDEQYF,TGTGCCAGCAGTTCGACAGGGGACGAGCAGTACTTC
few,TRBD1,TRBV7-9,TRBJ1-4,CASSLAGDSEFGGEKLFF,TGTGCCAGCAGCTTAGCTGGGGACAGCGAGTTCGGTGGAGAAAAACTGTTTTTT
many,.,TRBV11-2,TRBJ1-6,CASSRDSPLHF,TGTGCCAGCAGCCGCGATTCACCCCTCCACTTT
many,TRBD1,TRBV12-3/TRBV12-4,TRBJ2-3,CASSPPGQGDTQYF,TGTGCCAGCAGTCCTCCGGGACAGGGGGATACGCAGTATTTT
.,.,TRBV7-9,TRBJ2-1,CASSGRVGEYNEQFF,TGTGCCAGCAGCGGGAGAGTGGGGGAGTACAATGAGCAGTTCTTC
many,TRBD1,TRBV12-3/TRBV12-4,TRBJ1-5,CASSFWDRQGNQPQHF,TGTGCCAGCAGTTTTTGGGACAGGCAGGGCAATCAGCCCCAGCATTTT
.,.,TRBV12-3/TRBV12-4,TRBJ1-6,CASSASPLRSENSPLHF,TGTGCCAGCAGTGCATCACCATTGAGGTCGGAGAATTCACCCCTCCACTTT
many,TRBD2,TRBV7-8,TRBJ2-1,CASRTSGGYNEQFF,TGTGCCAGCAGGACTAGCGGGGGCTACAATGAGCAGTTCTTC
few,.,TRBV27,TRBJ1-1,CASSYSTGEINTEAFF,TGTGCCAGCAGCTATTCGACAGGAGAGATTAACACTGAAGCTTTCTTT
many,TRBD2,TRBV28,TRBJ2-1,CASSHAFGTSGTYRKNEQFF,TGTGCCAGCAGTCACGCCTTCGGGACTAGCGGGACCTACAGAAAGAATGAGCAGTTCTTC
many,TRBD2,TRBV7-2,TRBJ2-3,CASSLELAGGLNTQYF,TGTGCCAGCAGCTTAGAACTAGCGGGAGGTCTTAATACGCAGTATTTT
.,.,TRBV15,TRBJ2-7,CATSNGAGDYEQYF,TGTGCCACCAGCAATGGGGCTGGAGACTACGAGCAGTACTTC
many,TRBD2,TRBV7-6,TRBJ2-1,CASSPPGAGEPRFF,TGTGCCAGCAGCCCACCGGGCGCGGGAGAGCCGAGGTTCTTC
many,TRBD1,TRBV6-5,TRBJ2-7,CASSYSTGGTSYEQYF,TGTGCCAGCAGTTACTCTACAGGGGGCACATCCTACGAGCAGTACTTC
many,TRBD2,TRBV10-3,TRBJ2-3,CAISENLAGGLTQYF,TGTGCCATCAGTGAGAATCTAGCGGGAGGACTTACGCAGTATTTT
few,TRBD1,TRBV11-2,TRBJ2-7,CASSQGQGDDEQYF,TGTGCCAGCAGCCAGGGACAGGGGGACGACGAGCAGTACTTC